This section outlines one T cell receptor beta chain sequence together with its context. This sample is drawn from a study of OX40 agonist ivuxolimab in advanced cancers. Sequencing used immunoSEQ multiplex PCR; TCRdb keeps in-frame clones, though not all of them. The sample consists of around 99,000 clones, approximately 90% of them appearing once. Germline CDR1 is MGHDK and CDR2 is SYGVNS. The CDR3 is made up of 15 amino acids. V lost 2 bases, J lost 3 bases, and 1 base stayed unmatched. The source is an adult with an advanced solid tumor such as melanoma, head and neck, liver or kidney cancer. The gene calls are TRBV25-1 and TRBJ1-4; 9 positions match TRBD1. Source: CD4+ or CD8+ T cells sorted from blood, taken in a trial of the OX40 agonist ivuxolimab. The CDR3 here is CASSEGTGPNEKLFF. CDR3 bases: TGTGCCAGCAGTGAAGGGACAGGGCCTAATGAAAAACTGTTTTTT.